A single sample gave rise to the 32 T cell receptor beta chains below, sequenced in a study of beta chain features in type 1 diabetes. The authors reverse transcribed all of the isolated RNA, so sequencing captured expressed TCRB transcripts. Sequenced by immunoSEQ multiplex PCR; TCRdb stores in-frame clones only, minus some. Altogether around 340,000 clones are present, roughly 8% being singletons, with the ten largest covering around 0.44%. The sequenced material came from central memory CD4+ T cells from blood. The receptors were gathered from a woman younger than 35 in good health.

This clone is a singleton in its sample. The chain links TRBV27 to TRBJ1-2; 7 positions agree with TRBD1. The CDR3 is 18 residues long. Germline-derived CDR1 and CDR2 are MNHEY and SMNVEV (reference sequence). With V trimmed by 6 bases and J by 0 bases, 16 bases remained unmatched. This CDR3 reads CASSSSDRVRFANYGYTF. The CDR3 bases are TGTGCCAGCAGCAGCTCAGACAGGGTTCGGTTTGCTAACTATGGCTACACCTTC.

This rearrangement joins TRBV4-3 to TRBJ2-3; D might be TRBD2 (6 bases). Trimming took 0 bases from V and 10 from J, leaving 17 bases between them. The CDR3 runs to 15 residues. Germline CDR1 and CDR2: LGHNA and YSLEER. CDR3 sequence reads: CASSQDYRGGVSQYF. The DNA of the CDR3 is TGCGCCAGCAGCCAAGATTATCGGGGCGGGGTTTCGCAGTATTTT.

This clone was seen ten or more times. CDR3 residues: CASSWKTKGNTIYF. The DNA for the CDR3 is TGTGCCAGCAGTTGGAAGACGAAAGGAAACACCATATATTTT. The chain joins TRBV14 to TRBJ1-3; D unresolved. Germline CDR1 is SGHDN and CDR2 is FVKESK. This CDR3 spans 14 amino acids. V gave up 6 bases and J gave up 4 bases, with 13 bases separating them.

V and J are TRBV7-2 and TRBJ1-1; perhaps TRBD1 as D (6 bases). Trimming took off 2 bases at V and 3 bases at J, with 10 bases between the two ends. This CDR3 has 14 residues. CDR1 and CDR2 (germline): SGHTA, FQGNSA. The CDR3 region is CASSLSGGYTEAFF. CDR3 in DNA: TGTGCCAGCAGCTTATCGGGGGGCTACACTGAAGCTTTCTTT.

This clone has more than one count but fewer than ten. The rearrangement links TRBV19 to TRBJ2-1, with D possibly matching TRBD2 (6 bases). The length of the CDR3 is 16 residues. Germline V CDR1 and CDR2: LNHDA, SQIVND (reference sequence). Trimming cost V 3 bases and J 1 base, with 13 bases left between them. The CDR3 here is CASSIMAGRSYNEQFF. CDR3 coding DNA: TGTGCCAGTAGTATTATGGCGGGACGTTCCTACAATGAGCAGTTCTTC.

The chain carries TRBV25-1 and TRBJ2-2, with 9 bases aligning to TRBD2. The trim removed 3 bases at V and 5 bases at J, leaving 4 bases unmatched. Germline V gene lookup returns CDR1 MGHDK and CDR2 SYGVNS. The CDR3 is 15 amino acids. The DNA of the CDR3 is TGTGCCAGCAGTGAGCGGGAGGGTAGGACCGGGGAGCTGTTTTTT. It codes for CASSEREGRTGELFF.

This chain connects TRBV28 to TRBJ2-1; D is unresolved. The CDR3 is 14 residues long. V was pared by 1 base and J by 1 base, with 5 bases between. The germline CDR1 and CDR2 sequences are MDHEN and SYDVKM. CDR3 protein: CASSLLNSYNEQFF. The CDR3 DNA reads TGTGCCAGCAGTTTATTGAATTCCTACAATGAGCAGTTCTTC.

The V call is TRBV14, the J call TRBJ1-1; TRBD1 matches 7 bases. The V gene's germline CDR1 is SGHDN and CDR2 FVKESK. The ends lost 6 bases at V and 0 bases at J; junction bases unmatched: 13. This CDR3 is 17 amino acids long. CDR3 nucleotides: TGTGCCAGCAGTCTTACCGGGACAGTAATTATGAACACTGAAGCTTTCTTT. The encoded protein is CASSLTGTVIMNTEAFF.

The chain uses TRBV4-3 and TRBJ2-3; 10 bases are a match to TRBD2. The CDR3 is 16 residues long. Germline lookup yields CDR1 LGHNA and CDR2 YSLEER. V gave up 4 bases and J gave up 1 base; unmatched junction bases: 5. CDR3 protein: CASSPGTSARTDTQYF. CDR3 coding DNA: TGCGCCAGCAGCCCAGGGACTAGCGCACGCACAGATACGCAGTATTTT.

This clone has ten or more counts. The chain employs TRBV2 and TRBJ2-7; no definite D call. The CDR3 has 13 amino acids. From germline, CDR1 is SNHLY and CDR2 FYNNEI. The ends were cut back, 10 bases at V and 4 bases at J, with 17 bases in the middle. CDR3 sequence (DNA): TGTGCCACCACTCAGCAGAAAGGTTACGAGCAGTACTTC. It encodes CATTQQKGYEQYF. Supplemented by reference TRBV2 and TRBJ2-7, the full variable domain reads EPEVTQTPSHQVTQMGQEVILRCVPISNHLYFYWYRQILGQKVEFLVSFYNNEISEKSEIFDDQFSVERPDGSNFTLKIRSTKLEDSAMYFCATTQQKGYEQYFGPGTRLTVT.

CDR3 DNA sequence: TGTGCCAGCAGCCAAGAGGGGGCCGGTGGCTACACCTTC. It yields the protein CASSQEGAGGYTF. The V gene is TRBV4-2, the J gene TRBJ1-2; perhaps TRBD1 as D (6 bases). In germline, CDR1 is LGHNA, CDR2 YNFKEQ. Trimming cost V 0 bases and J 7 bases, with 9 bases left between them. The length of the CDR3 is 13 residues.

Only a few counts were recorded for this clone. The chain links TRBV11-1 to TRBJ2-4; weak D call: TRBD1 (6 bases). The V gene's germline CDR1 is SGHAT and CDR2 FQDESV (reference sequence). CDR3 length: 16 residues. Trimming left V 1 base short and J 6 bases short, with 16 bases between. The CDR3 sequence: CASSLGRSGERNIQYF. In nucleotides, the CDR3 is TGTGCCAGCAGCTTAGGTCGGTCAGGGGAGCGAAACATTCAGTACTTC.

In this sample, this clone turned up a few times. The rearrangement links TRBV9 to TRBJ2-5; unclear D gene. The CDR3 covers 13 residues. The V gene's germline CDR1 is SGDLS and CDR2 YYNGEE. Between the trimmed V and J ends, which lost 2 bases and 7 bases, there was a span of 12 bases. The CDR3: CASSVEETGTQYF. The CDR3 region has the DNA TGTGCCAGCAGCGTTGAGGAGACTGGGACCCAGTACTTC.

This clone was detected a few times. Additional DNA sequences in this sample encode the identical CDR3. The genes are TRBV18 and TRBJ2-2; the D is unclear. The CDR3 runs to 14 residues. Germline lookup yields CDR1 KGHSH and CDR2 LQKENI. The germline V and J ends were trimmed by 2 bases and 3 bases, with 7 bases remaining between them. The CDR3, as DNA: TGTGCCAGCTCACCAGGAAAGGACACCGGGGAGCTGTTTTTT. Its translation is CASSPGKDTGELFF.

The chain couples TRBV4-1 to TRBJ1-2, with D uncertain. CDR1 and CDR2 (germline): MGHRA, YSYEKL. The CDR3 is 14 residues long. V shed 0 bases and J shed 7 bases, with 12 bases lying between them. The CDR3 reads CASSQDTRPSGYTF. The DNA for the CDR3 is TGCGCCAGCAGCCAAGATACCCGACCGAGTGGCTACACCTTC.

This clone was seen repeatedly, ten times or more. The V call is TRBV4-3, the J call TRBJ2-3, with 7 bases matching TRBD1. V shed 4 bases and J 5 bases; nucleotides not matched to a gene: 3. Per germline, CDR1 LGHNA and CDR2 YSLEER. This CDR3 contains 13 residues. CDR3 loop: CASSPRTGDTQYF. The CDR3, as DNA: TGCGCCAGCAGCCCTCGGACAGGAGATACGCAGTATTTT.

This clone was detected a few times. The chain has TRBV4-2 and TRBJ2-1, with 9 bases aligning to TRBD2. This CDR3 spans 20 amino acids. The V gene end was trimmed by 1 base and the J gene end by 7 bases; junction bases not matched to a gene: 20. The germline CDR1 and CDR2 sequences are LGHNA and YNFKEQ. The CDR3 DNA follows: TGTGCCAGCAGCCAAGGTCGAGTAGCGGGAGTCCCAACTCGTGGGAATGAGCAGTTCTTC. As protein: CASSQGRVAGVPTRGNEQFF.

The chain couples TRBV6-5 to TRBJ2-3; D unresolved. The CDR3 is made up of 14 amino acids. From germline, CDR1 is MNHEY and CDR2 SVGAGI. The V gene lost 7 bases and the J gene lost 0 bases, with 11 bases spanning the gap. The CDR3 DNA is TGTGCCAGCACTACGACACTCAGCACAGATACGCAGTATTTT. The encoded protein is CASTTTLSTDTQYF.

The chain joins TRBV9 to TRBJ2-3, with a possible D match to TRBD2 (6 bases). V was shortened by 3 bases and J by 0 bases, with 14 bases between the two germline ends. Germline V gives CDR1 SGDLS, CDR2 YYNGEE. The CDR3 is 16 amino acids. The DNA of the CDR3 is TGTGCCAGCAGCGGGGGCTATAGCGGAAGCACAGATACGCAGTATTTT. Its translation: CASSGGYSGSTDTQYF.

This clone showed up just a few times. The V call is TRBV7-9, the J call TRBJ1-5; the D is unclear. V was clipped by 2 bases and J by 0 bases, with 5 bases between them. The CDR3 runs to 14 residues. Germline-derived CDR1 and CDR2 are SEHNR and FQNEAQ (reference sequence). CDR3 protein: CASSLWDSNQPQHF. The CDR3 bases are TGTGCCAGCAGCTTATGGGATAGCAATCAGCCCCAGCATTTT.

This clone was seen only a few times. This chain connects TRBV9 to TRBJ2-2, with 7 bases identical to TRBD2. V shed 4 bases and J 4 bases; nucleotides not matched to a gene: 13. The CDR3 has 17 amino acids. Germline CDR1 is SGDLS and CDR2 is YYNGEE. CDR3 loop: CASSPFGGGSSTGELFF. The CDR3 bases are TGTGCCAGCAGCCCCTTTGGAGGCGGGAGTTCCACCGGGGAGCTGTTTTTT.

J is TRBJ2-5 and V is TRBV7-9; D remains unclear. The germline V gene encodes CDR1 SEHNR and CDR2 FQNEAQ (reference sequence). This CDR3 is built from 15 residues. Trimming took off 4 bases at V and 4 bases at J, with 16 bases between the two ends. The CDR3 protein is CASSYHAGVRETQYF. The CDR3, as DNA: TGTGCCAGCAGCTACCACGCAGGAGTTCGAGAGACCCAGTACTTC.

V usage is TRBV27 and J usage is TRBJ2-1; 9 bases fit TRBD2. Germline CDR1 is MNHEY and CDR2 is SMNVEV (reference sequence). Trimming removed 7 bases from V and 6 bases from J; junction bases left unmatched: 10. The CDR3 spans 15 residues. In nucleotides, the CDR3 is TGTGCCAGCACGTGGGCTAGCGGGATGAGCAATGAGCAGTTCTTC. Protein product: CASTWASGMSNEQFF.

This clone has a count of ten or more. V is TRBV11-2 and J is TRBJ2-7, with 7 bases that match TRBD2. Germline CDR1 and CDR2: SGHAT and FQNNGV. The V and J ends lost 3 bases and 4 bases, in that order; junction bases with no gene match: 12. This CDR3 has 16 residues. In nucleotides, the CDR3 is TGTGCCAGCAGCTTCACAGTGGGGACTACGGGATACGAGCAGTACTTC. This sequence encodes CASSFTVGTTGYEQYF. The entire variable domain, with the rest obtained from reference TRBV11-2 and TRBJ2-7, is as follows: EAGVAQSPRYKIIEKRQSVAFWCNPISGHATLYWYQQILGQGPKLLIQFQNNGVVDDSQLPKDRFSAERLKGVDSTLKIQPAKLEDSAVYLCASSFTVGTTGYEQYFGPGTRLTVT.

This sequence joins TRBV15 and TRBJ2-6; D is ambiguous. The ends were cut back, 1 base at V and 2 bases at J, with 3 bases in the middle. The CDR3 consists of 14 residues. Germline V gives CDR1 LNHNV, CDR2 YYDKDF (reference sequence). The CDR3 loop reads CATSRAAGANVLTF. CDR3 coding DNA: TGTGCCACCAGCAGAGCAGCTGGGGCCAACGTCCTGACTTTC.

The CDR3 loop reads CATSARGGEGGANTEAFF. The DNA of the CDR3 is TGTGCCACCAGCGCCCGAGGGGGGGAAGGGGGCGCGAACACTGAAGCTTTCTTT. This chain connects TRBV15 to TRBJ1-1; 7 bases are shared with TRBD1. V gave up 5 bases and J gave up 1 base; unmatched junction bases: 16. Germline assignment: CDR1 LNHNV and CDR2 YYDKDF (reference sequence). The CDR3 sequence is 18 residues long.

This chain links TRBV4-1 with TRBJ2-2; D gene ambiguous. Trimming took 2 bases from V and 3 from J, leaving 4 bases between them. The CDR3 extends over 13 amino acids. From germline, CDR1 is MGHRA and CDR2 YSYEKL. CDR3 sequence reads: CASSQRDTGELFF. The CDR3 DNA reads TGCGCCAGCAGCCAACGGGACACCGGGGAGCTGTTTTTT.

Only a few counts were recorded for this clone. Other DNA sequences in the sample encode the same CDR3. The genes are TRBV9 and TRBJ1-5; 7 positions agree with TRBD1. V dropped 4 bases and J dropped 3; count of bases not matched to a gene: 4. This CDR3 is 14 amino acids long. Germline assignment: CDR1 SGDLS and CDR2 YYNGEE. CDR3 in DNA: TGTGCCAGCAGCTACACAGGGGACAATCAGCCCCAGCATTTT. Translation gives CASSYTGDNQPQHF. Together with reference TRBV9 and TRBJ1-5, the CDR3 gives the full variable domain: DSGVTQTPKHLITATGQRVTLRCSPRSGDLSVYWYQQSLDQGLQFLIQYYNGEERAKGNILERFSAQQFPDLHSELNLSSLELGDSALYFCASSYTGDNQPQHFGDGTRLSIL.

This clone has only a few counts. CDR3 DNA: TGTGCCAGCAGCCTCGGACTAGCGCGGTGGTACGAGCAGTACTTC. Amino acid sequence: CASSLGLARWYEQYF. The V call is TRBV7-8, the J call TRBJ2-7, with 9 nucleotides matching TRBD2. The V gene end was trimmed by 5 bases and the J gene end by 4 bases; junction bases not matched to a gene: 9. The CDR3 has 15 amino acids. Germline CDR1 and CDR2: SGHVS and FQNEAQ.

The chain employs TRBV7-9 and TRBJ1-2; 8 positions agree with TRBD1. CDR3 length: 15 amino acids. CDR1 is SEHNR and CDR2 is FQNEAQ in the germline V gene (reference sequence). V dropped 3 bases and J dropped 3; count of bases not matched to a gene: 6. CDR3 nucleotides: TGTGCCAGCAGCTTGGGACAGGCTCTAGACTATGGCTACACCTTC. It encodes CASSLGQALDYGYTF.

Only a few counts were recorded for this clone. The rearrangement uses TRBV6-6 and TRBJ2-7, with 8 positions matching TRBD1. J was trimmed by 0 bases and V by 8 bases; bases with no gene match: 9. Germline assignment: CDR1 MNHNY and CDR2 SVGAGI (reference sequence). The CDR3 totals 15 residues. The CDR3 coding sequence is TGTGCCAGCGGCAGAGGACAGGGCAGCTCCTACGAGCAGTACTTC. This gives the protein CASGRGQGSSYEQYF.

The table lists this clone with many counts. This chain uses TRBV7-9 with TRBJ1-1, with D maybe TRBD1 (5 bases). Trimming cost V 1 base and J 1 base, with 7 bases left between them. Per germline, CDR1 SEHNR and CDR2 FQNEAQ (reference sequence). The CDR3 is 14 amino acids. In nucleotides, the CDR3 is TGTGCCAGCAGCTTAGGGGGGGAGAACACTGAAGCTTTCTTT. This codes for CASSLGGENTEAFF. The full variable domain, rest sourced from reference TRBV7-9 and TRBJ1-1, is DTGVSQNPRHKITKRGQNVTFRCDPISEHNRLYWYRQTLGQGPEFLTYFQNEAQLEKSRLLSDRFSAERPKGSFSTLEIQRTEQGDSAMYLCASSLGGENTEAFFGQGTRLTVV.